This passage covers 9 T cell receptor beta chains from one sample sequenced in a study of T cell responses to AZD1222 COVID-19 vaccine. Profiling relied on immunoSEQ multiplex PCR, and the TCRdb table lists in-frame clones only, not all of them. The sample carries more than 100,000 clones, 90% recorded once. Sequenced material: peripheral blood, taken on day 0 of AZD1222 vaccination. The receptors originated from an adult in good health.

This rearrangement joins TRBV5-1 to TRBJ2-5; D gene unclear. Trimming removed 4 bases at V and 1 base at J, with 11 bases between. The CDR3 is 14 amino acids. Germline assignment: CDR1 SGHRS and CDR2 YFSETQ. The CDR3 sequence: CASSRTDPQETQYF. The CDR3, as DNA: TGCGCCAGCAGCCGAACAGATCCCCAAGAGACCCAGTACTTC. The entire variable domain, with the rest obtained from reference TRBV5-1 and TRBJ2-5, is as follows: KAGVTQTPRYLIKTRGQQVTLSCSPISGHRSVSWYQQTPGQGLQFLFEYFSETQRNKGNFPGRFSGRQFSNSRSEMNVSTLELGDSALYLCASSRTDPQETQYFGPGTRLLVL.

This sequence joins TRBV7-6 and TRBJ1-2, with 8 bases matching TRBD1. The CDR3 spans 12 residues. Unmatched junction bases numbered 5, after V lost 8 bases and J lost 6 bases. Germline assignment: CDR1 SGHVS and CDR2 FNYEAQ. The DNA of the CDR3 is TGTGCCAGCTCTGAGACAGGGGATGGCTACACCTTC. This codes for CASSETGDGYTF.

A single count supports this clone. The chain carries TRBV3-1 (or the pseudogene TRBV3-2) and TRBJ2-3; either TRBD1 or TRBD2 may supply D (6 bases each). With 3 bases removed from V and 2 bases from J, the gap between germline ends came to 18 bases. CDR1 is LGHDT, CDR2 YNNKEL, per germline (reference sequence). The CDR3 has 17 amino acids. The CDR3 protein is CASSQARGVSYTDTQYF. CDR3 nucleotide sequence: TGTGCCAGCAGCCAGGCTAGGGGGGTGAGTTACACAGATACGCAGTATTTT.

The chain carries TRBV28 and TRBJ2-7; D perhaps matches TRBD2 (6 bases). The V and J ends lost 6 bases and 7 bases respectively, with 16 bases between them. In germline, CDR1 is MDHEN, CDR2 SYDVKM. This CDR3 is built from 13 residues. As DNA, the CDR3 is TGTGCCAGCAGGGGCCCACTAGCTGGAGAGCAGTACTTC. Translating gives CASRGPLAGEQYF. The entire variable domain, with the rest obtained from reference TRBV28 and TRBJ2-7, is as follows: DVKVTQSSRYLVKRTGEKVFLECVQDMDHENMFWYRQDPGLGLRLIYFSYDVKMKEKGDIPEGYSVSREKKERFSLILESASTNQTSMYLCASRGPLAGEQYFGPGTRLTVT.

The chain couples TRBV30 to TRBJ1-5; D remains ambiguous. Germline V gene sequence: CDR1 GTSNPN, CDR2 SVGIG (reference sequence). V shed 1 base and J shed 1 base, with 5 bases lying between them. This CDR3 has 13 residues. CDR3 residues: CAWSAPSNQPQHF. The CDR3 bases are TGTGCCTGGAGTGCCCCAAGCAATCAGCCCCAGCATTTT.

This clone was observed a single time. This rearrangement joins TRBV28 to TRBJ2-2; 9 nucleotides match TRBD1. CDR3 length equals 15 residues. The V gene end was trimmed by 2 bases and the J gene end by 6 bases; junction bases not matched to a gene: 4. Germline V gives CDR1 MDHEN, CDR2 SYDVKM. The CDR3: CASSLGDRAAGELFF. DNA for the CDR3: TGTGCCAGCAGTTTAGGGGACAGGGCGGCCGGGGAGCTGTTTTTT.

The chain uses TRBV29-1 and TRBJ1-3, with 10 bases matching TRBD1. With V trimmed by 3 bases and J by 3 bases, 8 bases remained unmatched. Germline-derived CDR1 and CDR2 are SQVTM and ANQGSEA. The CDR3 consists of 16 residues. In nucleotides, the CDR3 is TGCAGCGTTGAGACCATGGGGACAGGGGTTGGAAACACCATATATTTT. It yields the protein CSVETMGTGVGNTIYF.

The chain employs TRBV21-1 and TRBJ2-5. TRBV21-1 is flagged as a pseudogene. The CDR3 loop spans 14 amino acids. CDR3 coding DNA: TGTGCCAGCAGCAAAGGGCCGGGCGGTAAGACCCAGTACTTC. Protein product: CASSKGPGGKTQYF.

Regarding this clone: Within the sample, other DNA sequences also encode this same CDR3. The chain employs TRBV5-5 and TRBJ1-1; no definite D call. Deletions cut 1 base from V and 4 bases from J, with 8 bases between. Germline V gives CDR1 SGHKS, CDR2 YYEKEE (reference sequence). This CDR3 contains 13 residues. CDR3 loop: CASSLLVGTEAFF. The CDR3 bases are TGTGCCAGCAGCTTGCTGGTTGGCACTGAAGCTTTCTTT.